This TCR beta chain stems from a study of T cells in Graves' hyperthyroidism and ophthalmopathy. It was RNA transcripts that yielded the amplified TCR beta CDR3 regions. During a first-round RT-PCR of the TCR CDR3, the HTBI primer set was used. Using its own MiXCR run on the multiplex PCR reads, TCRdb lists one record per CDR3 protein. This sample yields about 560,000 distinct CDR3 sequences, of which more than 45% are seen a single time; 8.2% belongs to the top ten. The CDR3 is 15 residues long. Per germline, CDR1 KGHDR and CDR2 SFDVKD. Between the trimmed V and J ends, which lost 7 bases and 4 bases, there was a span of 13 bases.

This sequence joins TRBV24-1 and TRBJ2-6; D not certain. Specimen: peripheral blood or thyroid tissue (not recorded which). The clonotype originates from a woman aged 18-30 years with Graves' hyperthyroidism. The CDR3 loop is CATSDRAAGANVLTF. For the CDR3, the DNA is TGTGCCACCAGCGATCGGGCAGCGGGGGCCAACGTCCTGACTTTC.